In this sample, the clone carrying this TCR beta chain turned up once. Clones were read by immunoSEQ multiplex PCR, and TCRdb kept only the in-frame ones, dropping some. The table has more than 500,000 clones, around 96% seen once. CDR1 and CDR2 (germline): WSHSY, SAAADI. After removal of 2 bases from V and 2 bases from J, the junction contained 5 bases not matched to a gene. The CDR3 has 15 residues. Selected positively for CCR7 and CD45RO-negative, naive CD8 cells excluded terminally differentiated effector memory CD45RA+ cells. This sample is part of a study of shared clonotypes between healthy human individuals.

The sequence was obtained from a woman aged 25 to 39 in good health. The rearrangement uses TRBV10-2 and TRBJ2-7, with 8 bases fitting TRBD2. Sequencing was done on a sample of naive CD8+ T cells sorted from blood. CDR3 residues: CASSEPSGGTYEQYF. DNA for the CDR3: TGCGCCAGCAGTGAGCCCAGCGGGGGAACCTACGAGCAGTACTTC.